This passage covers 11 T cell receptor beta chains from one sample sequenced in a study of cytomegalovirus exposure and HLA in healthy donors. TCRdb's table, derived via immunoSEQ multiplex PCR, lists solely in-frame clones and lacks some. The data contain 130,000 to 150,000 clones, about 87% of them singletons. Sequencing was performed on PBMCs. Every receptor here comes from a man between 18 and 29 years old in good health and CMV-seropositive.

The chain links TRBV5-4 to TRBJ2-5, with 9 bases identical to TRBD2. The J segment lost 4 bases and the V segment lost 4 bases, leaving 11 bases of the junction unmatched. Germline values: CDR1 SGHNT, CDR2 YYREEE (reference sequence). The CDR3 has 16 residues. The chain's CDR3 is CASSVSGSYDIETQYF. The CDR3 region has the DNA TGTGCCAGCAGCGTTAGCGGGAGTTACGATATAGAGACCCAGTACTTC.

The V gene is TRBV18, the J gene TRBJ1-5; maybe TRBD1 (6 bases). V lost 5 bases and J 1 base, leaving 15 bases between the germline ends. This CDR3 is 16 amino acids long. Germline V lookup: CDR1 KGHSH, CDR2 LQKENI. CDR3 residues: CASSATGPSSNQPQHF. The CDR3 DNA sequence: TGTGCCAGCTCAGCCACAGGGCCTAGCAGCAATCAGCCCCAGCATTTT.

This clone turned up a few times. The gene calls are TRBV19 and TRBJ1-2, with D possibly matching TRBD1 (5 bases). The CDR3 is 14 residues long. Germline-derived CDR1 and CDR2 are LNHDA and SQIVND (reference sequence). Trimming removed 4 bases at V and 9 bases at J, with 18 bases between. The CDR3 sequence is CASSKAGPGVRYTF. In DNA, the CDR3 is TGTGCCAGTAGTAAGGCAGGGCCGGGAGTTCGCTACACCTTC.

The chain couples TRBV2 to TRBJ2-2; D call uncertain. CDR3 length: 14 residues. The germline gives CDR1 SNHLY, CDR2 FYNNEI. Deletions cut 6 bases from V and 0 bases from J, with 8 bases between. The CDR3: CASRGRTNTGELFF. The CDR3 DNA reads TGTGCCAGCAGGGGCAGAACGAACACCGGGGAGCTGTTTTTT.

The V call is TRBV19, the J call TRBJ1-5; 9 bases line up with TRBD1. J gave up 3 bases and V 6 bases, and 18 bases lay outside the gene matches. The CDR3 is 19 amino acids. CDR1 is LNHDA and CDR2 is SQIVND in the germline V gene (reference sequence). CDR3 sequence (DNA): TGTGCCAGTAGCTCCCGACGACAGGGGGGCGCGCAGGTCAATCAGCCCCAGCATTTT. Translation: CASSSRRQGGAQVNQPQHF.

The chain's CDR3 is CASSWRVSQPQHF. DNA for the CDR3: TGTGCCAGCAGTTGGCGGGTGAGTCAGCCCCAGCATTTT. The chain joins TRBV6-6 to TRBJ1-5; D is undetermined. V was cut by 4 bases and J by 6 bases, with 10 bases left in between. CDR1 is MNHNY and CDR2 is SVGAGI in the germline V gene (reference sequence). The CDR3 covers 13 residues.

The V call is TRBV6-9, the J call TRBJ2-7, with 8 bases fitting TRBD1. The length of the CDR3 is 16 residues. The J segment lost 3 bases and the V segment lost 7 bases, leaving 14 bases of the junction unmatched. Germline CDR1 is MNHGY and CDR2 is SVAAGI. The DNA for the CDR3 is TGTGCCAGCACGTGGGACAGGTCCCCTCCTATCTACGAGCAGTACTTC. Its translation: CASTWDRSPPIYEQYF.

The chain couples TRBV2 to TRBJ1-3; weak D call: TRBD1 (5 bases). V lost 2 bases and J lost 8, with 10 bases in between. The germline CDR1 and CDR2 sequences are SNHLY and FYNNEI. The CDR3 is 13 residues long. Written as DNA, the CDR3 is TGTGCCAGCAGTGAATCCCCGGGGGACACCATATATTTT. Protein product: CASSESPGDTIYF.

This chain connects TRBV7-9 to TRBJ2-7, with 8 positions matching TRBD2. CDR1 is SEHNR and CDR2 is FQNEAQ in the germline V gene (reference sequence). V lost 10 bases to trimming and J lost 3 bases; unmatched junction nucleotides: 5. CDR3 length: 12 amino acids. CDR3 protein: CAIDGGVYEQYF. CDR3 nucleotides: TGTGCCATCGACGGGGGGGTCTACGAGCAGTACTTC.

The J gene is TRBJ1-3, the V gene TRBV9; TRBD1 is a possible D gene (6 bases). Germline V gene lookup returns CDR1 SGDLS and CDR2 YYNGEE. The CDR3 extends over 12 amino acids. Trimming pared 3 bases from V and 7 bases from J, leaving 8 bases between. This chain's CDR3 is CASSERGNTIYF. CDR3 coding DNA: TGTGCCAGCAGCGAGAGGGGGAACACCATATATTTT.

The chain carries TRBV6-1 and TRBJ2-7, with TRBD2 matching over 7 bases. From germline, CDR1 is MNHNS and CDR2 SASEGT. V gave up 2 bases and J gave up 3 bases; unmatched junction bases: 7. CDR3 size: 15 residues. CDR3 bases: TGTGCCAGCAGTGAAAAGGCTAGCGGATTCTACGAGCAGTACTTC. As protein: CASSEKASGFYEQYF.